This T cell receptor beta chain came from a study of human T cells and chemical hapten exposure. Across the study: All through the roughly 23-week study, the scalp of each patient received diphenylcyclopropenone doses weekly. A patient group, mainly female, showed alopecia areata, totalis or universalis. Regarding the study as a whole: Patch test score rose with PT1 expanded TCRs, significant at 8, 16, 32, not 4.

This clonotype has just a few counts. Its cognate antigen is unknown. Stated time point: patch test 2, 6 weeks after DPC sensitization. Treatment: therapeutic diphenylcyclopropenone sensitization with weekly scalp DPC. TCRdb reprocessed the RACE reads via MiXCR and lists one record per CDR3 protein. The repertoire holds roughly 52,000 distinct CDR3 sequences, with over 9.5% as singletons. V was cut by 0 bases and J by 7 bases, with 12 bases left in between. This CDR3 spans 14 amino acids. Germline loops: CDR1 SGDLS, CDR2 YYNGEE. The input for sequencing was whole blood, taken in connection with sensitization to the hapten diphenylcyclopropenone (DPC). The sequence derives from a woman aged 50 to 60 with alopecia areata. Some clones in this sample may be carry-over from other donors' samples. The chain has TRBV9 and TRBJ2-3, with D possibly TRBD2 on 6 matching bases. This CDR3 reads CASSVGGETNTQYF. The DNA of the CDR3 is TGTGCCAGCAGCGTAGGGGGGGAGACTAATACGCAGTATTTT.